These 20 T cell receptor beta chains were sequenced from one sample in a study of T cell changes during pregnancy in multiple sclerosis. TCRdb's copy holds only in-frame clones and misses some; the assay was immunoSEQ multiplex PCR. The table has 60,000 or so clones, 80% to 95% seen once. Material: peripheral blood, obtained in the second trimester of pregnancy. The receptors derive from a female donor in good health, enrolled as a control in a pregnancy study.

The chain combines TRBV5-8 with TRBJ2-5; 7 nucleotides match TRBD2. Unmatched junction bases numbered 5, after V lost 4 bases and J lost 2 bases. There are 14 residues in the CDR3. Germline CDR1 SGHTS, CDR2 YDEGEE. DNA for the CDR3: TGTGCCAGCAGCCTGGAGGGACTACAAGAGACCCAGTACTTC. Its translation is CASSLEGLQETQYF.

The chain is built from TRBV5-4 and TRBJ1-2; D is ambiguous. Germline values: CDR1 SGHNT, CDR2 YYREEE (reference sequence). V dropped 0 bases and J dropped 5 bases, with 11 bases sitting between them. This CDR3 has 14 amino acids. In DNA form, the CDR3 reads TGTGCCAGCAGCTTGGCCGGTGTAGAATATGGCTACACCTTC. It specifies CASSLAGVEYGYTF.

This chain connects TRBV6-6 to TRBJ1-2; TRBD1 aligns across 7 bases. Germline V lookup: CDR1 MNHNY, CDR2 SVGAGI (reference sequence). V trimming: 2 bases; J trimming: 3 bases; junction bases outside the gene matches: 3. This CDR3 contains 14 residues. The CDR3 here is CASSYRQGDYGYTF. The CDR3, as DNA: TGTGCCAGCAGTTACCGGCAGGGGGACTATGGCTACACCTTC.

This chain uses TRBV7-9 with TRBJ2-1; D is perhaps TRBD1 (5 bases). This CDR3 is built from 15 residues. The germline V and J ends were trimmed by 2 bases and 10 bases, with 18 bases remaining between them. Germline assignment: CDR1 SEHNR and CDR2 FQNEAQ (reference sequence). The CDR3 DNA reads as TGTGCCAGCAGCTTAAGGCGTGTTGGGGCCCAGGAGCAGTTCTTC. It is translated as CASSLRRVGAQEQFF.

The chain recombines TRBV5-1 with TRBJ2-5; 7 bases map to TRBD2. The length of the CDR3 is 14 residues. In germline, CDR1 is SGHRS, CDR2 YFSETQ. Trimming took 3 bases from V and 3 from J; bases not matched to a gene: 5. The CDR3 nucleotides read TGCGCCAGCAGCTCCGGGACTACGGAAGAGACCCAGTACTTC. It specifies CASSSGTTEETQYF. The complete variable domain, with remaining parts taken from reference TRBV5-1 and TRBJ2-5, reads KAGVTQTPRYLIKTRGQQVTLSCSPISGHRSVSWYQQTPGQGLQFLFEYFSETQRNKGNFPGRFSGRQFSNSRSEMNVSTLELGDSALYLCASSSGTTEETQYFGPGTRLLVL.

The chain links TRBV18 to TRBJ2-3; maybe TRBD2 (5 bases). The V and J ends lost 5 bases and 0 bases respectively, with 12 bases between them. CDR1 is KGHSH and CDR2 is LQKENI in the germline V gene. The CDR3 has 15 residues. The DNA for the CDR3 is TGTGCCAGCTCAGGGGAGTCAACTAGCACAGATACGCAGTATTTT. Translating it yields CASSGESTSTDTQYF.

The chain links TRBV4-2 to TRBJ2-7, with 13 bases lining up with TRBD2. The J segment lost 3 bases and the V segment lost 5 bases, leaving 13 bases of the junction unmatched. The length of the CDR3 is 18 residues. Germline-derived CDR1 and CDR2 are LGHNA and YNFKEQ. CDR3 nucleotide sequence: TGTGCCAGCAGCAAGCAAAGGGGACTAGCGGGACCCGTCTACGAGCAGTACTTC. Amino acids: CASSKQRGLAGPVYEQYF.

The chain links TRBV5-5 to TRBJ2-3; D possibly corresponds to TRBD2 (6 bases). The V and J ends lost 4 bases and 5 bases respectively, with 20 bases between them. The CDR3 is made up of 16 amino acids. The V gene's germline CDR1 is SGHKS and CDR2 YYEKEE (reference sequence). The CDR3 DNA is TGTGCCAGCAGCCCGAAGACTTCCCCGGGGGTAGATACGCAGTATTTT. This encodes CASSPKTSPGVDTQYF.

The J gene is TRBJ2-2, the V gene TRBV6-1; the D is unclear. Germline assignment: CDR1 MNHNS and CDR2 SASEGT. Deletions cut 4 bases from V and 7 bases from J, with 10 bases between. The CDR3 consists of 13 residues. The CDR3 DNA follows: TGTGCCAGCAGTGGGCAGGCCTTCGGGGAGCTGTTTTTT. As protein: CASSGQAFGELFF.

The chain has TRBV27 and TRBJ2-1; 9 positions agree with TRBD2. V lost 3 bases to trimming and J lost 10 bases; unmatched junction nucleotides: 7. The CDR3 spans 14 residues. The germline V gene encodes CDR1 MNHEY and CDR2 SMNVEV (reference sequence). The DNA for the CDR3 is TGTGCCAGCAGTTTGGCGGGAGGGCCGGAAGAGCAGTTCTTC. It encodes CASSLAGGPEEQFF.

The genes are TRBV5-1 and TRBJ1-4, with 7 bases matching TRBD1. Germline V gives CDR1 SGHRS, CDR2 YFSETQ. There are 14 residues in the CDR3. The ends lost 4 bases at V and 7 bases at J; junction bases unmatched: 7. The CDR3 is CASSADDRVEKLFF. CDR3 sequence (DNA): TGCGCCAGCAGCGCTGATGACAGGGTTGAAAAACTGTTTTTT.

This chain connects TRBV6-1 to TRBJ2-7; D remains ambiguous. The CDR3 consists of 14 residues. Germline loops: CDR1 MNHNS, CDR2 SASEGT. The V gene lost 8 bases and the J gene lost 3 bases, with 17 bases spanning the gap. This chain's CDR3 is CASSRTSNYYEQYF. The CDR3 DNA sequence: TGTGCCAGCTCGCGTACGTCCAACTACTACGAGCAGTACTTC.

V and J are TRBV7-2 and TRBJ2-1, with 10 bases matching TRBD2. The CDR3 loop spans 15 amino acids. CDR1 SGHTA and CDR2 FQGNSA come from the germline V gene. V shed 3 bases and J 9 bases; nucleotides not matched to a gene: 8. CDR3 amino acids: CASSFGLAASVEQFF. The CDR3 DNA reads as TGTGCCAGCAGCTTCGGACTAGCGGCGTCCGTTGAGCAGTTCTTC.

The chain has TRBV6-1 and TRBJ2-7; tentative D call: TRBD2 (5 bases). V was cut by 0 bases and J by 3 bases, with 9 bases left in between. Per the germline V gene, CDR1 is MNHNS and CDR2 is SASEGT. This CDR3 spans 14 amino acids. In nucleotides, the CDR3 is TGTGCCAGCAGTGAAGCCCTCGACTACTACGAGCAGTACTTC. Translated: CASSEALDYYEQYF.

The CDR3 here is CAICGTGEAEKLFF. The CDR3 nucleotides are TGTGCCATCTGCGGAACAGGGGAGGCAGAAAAACTGTTTTTT. V usage is TRBV10-3 and J usage is TRBJ1-4, with 7 bases aligning to TRBD1. V lost 8 bases and J lost 8; bases outside the gene matches: 11. This CDR3 is built from 14 residues. Germline CDR1 reads ENHRY; CDR2 reads SYGVKD.

J is TRBJ2-1 and V is TRBV18; 15 bases agree with TRBD2. The ends lost 8 bases at V and 4 bases at J; junction bases unmatched: 6. The CDR3 spans 16 residues. CDR1 and CDR2 (germline): KGHSH, LQKENI. The CDR3: CASKRTSGGGYNEQFF. Written as DNA, the CDR3 is TGTGCCAGCAAACGGACTAGCGGGGGGGGTTACAATGAGCAGTTCTTC.

J is TRBJ2-7 and V is TRBV27; maybe TRBD1 (5 bases). The CDR3 runs to 15 residues. V was clipped by 8 bases and J by 4 bases, with 21 bases between them. From germline, CDR1 is MNHEY and CDR2 SMNVEV (reference sequence). The CDR3 protein is CASLTRAGNRYEQYF. Written as DNA, the CDR3 is TGTGCCAGCCTTACGCGCGCAGGGAATAGGTACGAGCAGTACTTC.

Of note for this clone: The junction shows a germline mismatch at one end, possibly a read error. The rearrangement uses TRBV7-7 and TRBJ2-1; D may be TRBD2 (6 bases). The CDR3 covers 16 residues. Germline V lookup: CDR1 SSHAT, CDR2 FNYEAQ (reference sequence). The CDR3 here is CASSRTGGTSYNEQFF. The CDR3 bases are TGTGCTAGCAGCCGGACCGGGGGAACCTCCTACAATGAGCAGTTCTTC.

This rearrangement joins TRBV2 to TRBJ2-7, with 7 bases matching TRBD1. This CDR3 is 14 amino acids long. The germline CDR1 and CDR2 sequences are SNHLY and FYNNEI. The ends lost 8 bases at V and 2 bases at J; junction bases unmatched: 9. The CDR3 sequence is CASEGGTGTYEQYF. CDR3 nucleotide sequence: TGTGCCAGCGAAGGGGGCACAGGAACCTACGAGCAGTACTTC.

The chain employs TRBV19 and TRBJ2-7; weak D call: TRBD2 (5 bases). V was clipped by 5 bases and J by 2 bases, with 13 bases between them. Germline-derived CDR1 and CDR2 are LNHDA and SQIVND (reference sequence). The CDR3 consists of 14 residues. Here the CDR3 reads CASSPLAATYEQYF. Here the CDR3 DNA reads TGTGCCAGTAGTCCCCTAGCCGCGACCTACGAGCAGTACTTC.